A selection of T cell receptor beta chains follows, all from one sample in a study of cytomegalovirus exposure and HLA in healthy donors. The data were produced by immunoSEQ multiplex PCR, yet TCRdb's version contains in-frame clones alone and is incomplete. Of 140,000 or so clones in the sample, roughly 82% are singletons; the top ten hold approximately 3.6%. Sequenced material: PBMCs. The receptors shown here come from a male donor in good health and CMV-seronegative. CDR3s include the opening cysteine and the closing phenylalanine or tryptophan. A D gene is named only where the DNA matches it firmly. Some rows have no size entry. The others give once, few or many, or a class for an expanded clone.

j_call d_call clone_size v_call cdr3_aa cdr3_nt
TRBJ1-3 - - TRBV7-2 CASSRQISGNTIYF TGTGCCAGCAGTCGACAGATCTCTGGAAACACCATATATTTT
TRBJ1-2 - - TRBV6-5 CASSLGASDGYTF TGTGCCAGCAGCCTAGGGGCTTCAGATGGCTACACCTTC
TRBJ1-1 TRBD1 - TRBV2 CASRRQGGDEAFF TGTGCCAGCAGACGACAGGGAGGTGATGAAGCTTTCTTT
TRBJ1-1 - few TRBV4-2 CASSQGPGNSEAFF TGTGCCAGCAGCCAAGGCCCGGGAAACTCTGAAGCTTTCTTT
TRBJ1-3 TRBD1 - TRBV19 CASSIQGARGNTIYF TGTGCCAGTAGTATACAGGGGGCGCGTGGAAACACCATATATTTT
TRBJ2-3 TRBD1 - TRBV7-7 CASSSGQGADTQYF TGTGCTAGCAGCTCAGGACAGGGGGCAGATACGCAGTATTTT
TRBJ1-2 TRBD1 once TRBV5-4 CASSPGTATHYGYTF TGTGCCAGCAGCCCCGGGACAGCGACACACTATGGCTACACCTTC
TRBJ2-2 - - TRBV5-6 CASSSGGFAGELFF TGTGCCAGCAGCTCAGGGGGGTTCGCCGGGGAGCTGTTTTTT
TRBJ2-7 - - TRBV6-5 CASSYLAVSSYEQYF TGTGCCAGCAGTTATCTGGCGGTGAGCTCCTACGAGCAGTACTTC
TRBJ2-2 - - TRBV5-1 CASSPMLTGELFF TGCGCCAGCAGCCCTATGTTGACCGGGGAGCTGTTTTTT
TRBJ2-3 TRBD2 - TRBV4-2 CASGTGTSLGTDTQYF TGTGCCAGCGGGACGGGGACTAGCTTAGGGACAGATACGCAGTATTTT
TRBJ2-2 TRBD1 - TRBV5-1 CASSPGQGGYTGELFF TGCGCCAGCAGCCCGGGACAGGGTGGATACACCGGGGAGCTGTTTTTT
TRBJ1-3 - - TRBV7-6 CASSLEGGGFSGNTIYF TGTGCCAGCAGCTTAGAGGGGGGGGGATTCTCTGGAAACACCATATATTTT
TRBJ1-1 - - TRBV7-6 CASSLNLAGEAFF TGTGCCAGCAGCTTAAACCTAGCCGGTGAAGCTTTCTTT
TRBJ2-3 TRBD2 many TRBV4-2 CASSPGLAGGPVTDTQYF TGTGCCAGCAGCCCGGGACTAGCGGGGGGGCCGGTCACAGATACGCAGTATTTT
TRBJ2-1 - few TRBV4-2 CASSQGTASYNEQFF TGTGCCAGCAGCCAAGGGACAGCCTCCTACAATGAGCAGTTCTTC
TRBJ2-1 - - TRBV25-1 CASSDSSDEQFF TGTGCCAGCAGTGATTCTTCGGATGAGCAGTTCTTC
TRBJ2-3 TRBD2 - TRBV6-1 CASSRTSGGTDTQYF TGTGCCAGCAGCCGGACTAGCGGGGGGACAGATACGCAGTATTTT
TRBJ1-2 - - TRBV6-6 CASSTGVRTANYGYTF TGTGCCAGCAGCACCGGGGTGCGGACAGCCAACTATGGCTACACCTTC
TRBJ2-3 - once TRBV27 CASSVLAGGTDTQYF TGTGCCAGCAGTGTCTTGGCAGGGGGCACAGATACGCAGTATTTT